A selection of T cell receptor beta chains follows, all from one sample in a study of blood T cell repertoires in COVID-19. Assay: immunoSEQ multiplex PCR; the TCRdb copy retains only in-frame clones and omits some. Of about 340,000 clones listed, about 83% were seen once; the top ten hold roughly 3%. Material for sequencing was peripheral blood. The receptor source for this set is a man younger than 40 with active or convalescent COVID-19. Both conserved end residues are part of each CDR3. A D gene is named only where the DNA matches it firmly. Some rows mark clone size as missing; the rest say once, few, many or name a class of expanded clone.

d_gene	j_gene	abundance	v_gene	CDR3nt	CDR3aa
.	TRBJ1-2	.	TRBV28	TGTGCCAGCAGGCCAGGGCCTCACTATGGCTACACCTTC	CASRPGPHYGYTF
.	TRBJ2-7	.	TRBV28	TGTGCCAGCAGTTTTGGCGGGGACGAGCAGTACTTC	CASSFGGDEQYF
.	TRBJ2-3	.	TRBV2	TGTGCCAGCAGCCGGGGTACAGATACGCAGTATTTT	CASSRGTDTQYF
TRBD2	TRBJ2-7	.	TRBV29-1	TGCAGCGTGCAACCGGCTAGCGGATCCTACGAGCAGTACTTC	CSVQPASGSYEQYF
TRBD2	TRBJ2-1	.	TRBV27	TGTGCCAGCAGTTCGGGACTAGCGGGGGGGCACATCTACAATGAGCAGTTCTTC	CASSSGLAGGHIYNEQFF
.	TRBJ2-1	.	TRBV28	TGTGCCAGCAGAAACCACCCCCCGTCGGACATACCGTACAATGAGCAGTTCTTC	CASRNHPPSDIPYNEQFF
.	TRBJ1-5	.	TRBV28	TGTGCCAGCAGTTTATCCTCAGGGAGGGGTCAGCCCCAGCATTTT	CASSLSSGRGQPQHF
TRBD2	TRBJ2-3	.	TRBV7-2	TGTGCCAGCAGCTTAGCACCAGCGGGGGTCGCCGGCACAGATACGCAGTATTTT	CASSLAPAGVAGTDTQYF
.	TRBJ1-4	few	TRBV6-7	TGTGCCAGCAGAACCGGGACAAGAACAACTAATGAAAAACTGTTTTTT	CASRTGTRTTNEKLFF
TRBD1	TRBJ1-2	.	TRBV2	TGTGCCAGGGCCGGGACAGGAGATGGCTACACCTTC	CARAGTGDGYTF
.	TRBJ1-1	.	TRBV5-1	TGCGCCAGCAGCTTGGCGGGGGGTAACACTGAAGCTTTCTTT	CASSLAGGNTEAFF
TRBD2	TRBJ2-3	.	TRBV3-1/TRBV3-2	TGTGCCAGCAGCCAATTCCCCGAAGGACTAGCGGGAGCGTCCCCAGATACGCAGTATTTT	CASSQFPEGLAGASPDTQYF
.	TRBJ2-7	.	TRBV29-1	TGCAGCGTTGATGCGGGGAGCTACGAGCAGTACTTC	CSVDAGSYEQYF
.	TRBJ1-2	.	TRBV19	TGTGCCAGTAGTATAGATAACCTATTATACTATGGCTACACCTTC	CASSIDNLLYYGYTF
.	TRBJ2-2	.	TRBV7-8	TGTGCCAGCAGCTCGTCGAGGTTAGCCGCCGGGGAGCTGTTTTTT	CASSSSRLAAGELFF
TRBD1	TRBJ1-2	.	TRBV5-1	TGCGCCAGCAGGGACAGGACCCTCAACTATGGCTACACCTTC	CASRDRTLNYGYTF
TRBD1	TRBJ1-1	.	TRBV5-4	TGTGCCAGCAGCTACCAGACAGGGGGCGCAGGCGCTTTCTTT	CASSYQTGGAGAFF
.	TRBJ2-5	.	TRBV21-1	TGTGCCAGCAGCAAAGAGGACGAGCGGGGGACAGAGACCCAGTACTTC	CASSKEDERGTETQYF
TRBD1	TRBJ1-1	.	TRBV7-9	TGTGCCAGCAGGGCCCTTTCAGGGGGCACTGAAGCTTTCTTT	CASRALSGGTEAFF
TRBD2	TRBJ2-5	.	TRBV19	TGTGCCAGTAGTAATACCGGGACTAGCTTCGGGACCCAGTACTTC	CASSNTGTSFGTQYF
TRBD1	TRBJ1-1	.	TRBV6-5	TGTGCCAGCAGAAGACAGGGGGGAACTGAAGCTTTCTTT	CASRRQGGTEAFF
.	TRBJ2-7	few	TRBV28	TGTGCCAGCAGTTTATCAGGCGCCGAGCAGTACTTC	CASSLSGAEQYF
.	TRBJ1-1	.	TRBV7-8	TGTGCCAGCAGCTTAGAGGGGCCCAGGGGTGGTGAAGCTTTCTTT	CASSLEGPRGGEAFF
.	TRBJ2-7	.	TRBV25-1	TGTGCCAGCAGTCCAGGCTACGAGCAGTACTTC	CASSPGYEQYF
.	TRBJ2-2	.	TRBV7-8	TGTGCCAGCAGCTTAGACCGGGAAGCCGGGGAGCTGTTTTTT	CASSLDREAGELFF
TRBD2	TRBJ2-3	.	TRBV9	TGTGCCAGCAGCTCTAGCGGGCATAGCACAGATACGCAGTATTTT	CASSSSGHSTDTQYF
.	TRBJ1-1	.	TRBV21-1	TGTGCCAGCAGCCCATCACAGGGTGCATTGGATCGCACTGAAGCTTTCTTT	CASSPSQGALDRTEAFF
.	TRBJ2-2	.	TRBV4-1	TGCGCCAGCAGCCCTCGGACCACTAGCTCGAGATCCGGGGAGCTGTTTTTT	CASSPRTTSSRSGELFF
.	TRBJ1-2	once	TRBV9	TGTGCCAGCAGCGTAGCTGGCAGGGAATCCGATGGCTACACCTTC	CASSVAGRESDGYTF
TRBD2	TRBJ2-1	.	TRBV27	TGTGCCAGCACCGGGGCCCTAGCGGGGGTCCTCTACTCCCGAGGTGAGCAGTTCTTC	CASTGALAGVLYSRGEQFF